This T cell receptor beta chain is from a study of blood T cell repertoires in COVID-19. Study as a whole: Some COVID-19 samples were acute and others convalescent; all came from the United States, Italy and Spain. Sources were T cells, B-cell-depleted T cells, or PBMCs; the material itself was cDNA or gDNA.

The germline V gene encodes CDR1 SEHNR and CDR2 FQNEAQ (reference sequence). The CDR3 runs to 14 residues. The V gene lost 1 base and the J gene lost 0 bases, with 5 bases spanning the gap. Enrollment of patients from Seattle took place during active infection, with longitudinal follow-up. In the original analysis: Amplification of reference gene primers provided the estimated nucleated cell counts. Libraries were prepared by immunoSEQ multiplex PCR; TCRdb keeps only in-frame clonotypes and omits some of them. V and J calls and clone size are as listed in that table; D and trimming were resolved from the DNA. Of some 54,000 clones listed, around 82% are singletons.

The sequencing sample was made of peripheral blood. This sequence was found in a woman of 80 years or more with COVID-19, enrolled during active disease. The chain uses TRBV7-9 and TRBJ2-3, with no clear D. For the CDR3, the DNA is TGTGCCAGCAGCTTAGGTCAGAGCACAGATACGCAGTATTTT. Protein product: CASSLGQSTDTQYF.